This T cell receptor beta chain stems from a study of synovial regulatory T cells in juvenile arthritis. CDR3 length equals 13 residues. The record lacks a DNA sequence. Germline V lookup: CDR1 MDHEN, CDR2 SYDVKM. Details on this clone: Its specificity is not known.

Repertoires were generated with immunoSEQ multiplex PCR, while TCRdb's copy carries only in-frame clones and drops some. The ten top clones account for roughly 1.5%, within a sample of approximately 10,000 clones. Overall study results and limits: Blood Treg cells that were inflammation-associated showed lower TCR diversity than other blood Treg cells.

This clonotype was obtained from a donor between 2 and 35 years old with juvenile idiopathic arthritis. This chain joins TRBV28 and TRBJ2-1; TCRdb reports TRBD2, a call that lacks DNA to check it against. The material sequenced was Treg cells from blood. Subset described: HLA-DR+ inflammation-associated blood Treg cells. The CDR3 here is CASSLITPREQFF.